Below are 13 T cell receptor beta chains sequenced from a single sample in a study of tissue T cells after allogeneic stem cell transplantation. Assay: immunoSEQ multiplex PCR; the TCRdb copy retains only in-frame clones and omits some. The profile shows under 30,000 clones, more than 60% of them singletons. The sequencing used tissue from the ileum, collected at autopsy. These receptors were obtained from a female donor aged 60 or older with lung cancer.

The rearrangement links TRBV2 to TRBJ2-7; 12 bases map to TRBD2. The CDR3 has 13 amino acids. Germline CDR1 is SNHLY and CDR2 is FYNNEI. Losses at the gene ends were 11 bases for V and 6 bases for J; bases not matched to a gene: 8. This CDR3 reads CAGASGRDGEQYF. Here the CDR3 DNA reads TGTGCCGGTGCTAGCGGGAGGGATGGCGAGCAGTACTTC.

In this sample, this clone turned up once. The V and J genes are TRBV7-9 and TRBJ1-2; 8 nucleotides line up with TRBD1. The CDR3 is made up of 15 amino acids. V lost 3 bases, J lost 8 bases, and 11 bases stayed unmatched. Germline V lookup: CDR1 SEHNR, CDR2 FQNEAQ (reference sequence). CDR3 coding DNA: TGTGCCAGCAGCTTGGCTAGCTTGACAGGGGCCGGCTACACCTTC. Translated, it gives CASSLASLTGAGYTF.

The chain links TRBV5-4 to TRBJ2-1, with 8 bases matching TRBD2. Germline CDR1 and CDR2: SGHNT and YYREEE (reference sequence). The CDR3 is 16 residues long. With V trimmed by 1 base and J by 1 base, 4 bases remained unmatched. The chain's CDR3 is CASSLSGGGSYNEQFF. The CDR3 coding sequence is TGTGCCAGCAGCTTGTCTGGCGGGGGGTCCTACAATGAGCAGTTCTTC. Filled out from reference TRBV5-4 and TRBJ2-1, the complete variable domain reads ETGVTQSPTHLIKTRGQQVTLRCSSQSGHNTVSWYQQALGQGPQFIFQYYREEENGRGNFPPRFSGLQFPNYSSELNVNALELDDSALYLCASSLSGGGSYNEQFFGPGTRLTVL.

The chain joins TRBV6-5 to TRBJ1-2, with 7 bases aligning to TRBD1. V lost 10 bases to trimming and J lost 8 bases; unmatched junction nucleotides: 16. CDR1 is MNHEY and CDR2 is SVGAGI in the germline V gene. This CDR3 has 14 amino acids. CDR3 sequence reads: CATQGGTWTGGYTF. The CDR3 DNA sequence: TGTGCCACCCAAGGGGGTACTTGGACAGGAGGCTACACCTTC.

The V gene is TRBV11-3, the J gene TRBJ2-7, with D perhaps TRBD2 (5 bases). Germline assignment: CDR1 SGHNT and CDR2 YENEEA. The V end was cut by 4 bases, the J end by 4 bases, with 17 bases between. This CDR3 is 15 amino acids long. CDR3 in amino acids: CASSSSVWRKYEQYF. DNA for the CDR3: TGTGCCAGCAGCTCATCCGTCTGGAGGAAATACGAGCAGTACTTC.

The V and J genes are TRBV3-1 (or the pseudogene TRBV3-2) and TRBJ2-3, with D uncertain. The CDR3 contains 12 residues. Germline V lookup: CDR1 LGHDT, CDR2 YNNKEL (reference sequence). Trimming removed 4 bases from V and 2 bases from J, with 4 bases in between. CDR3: CASSRITDTQYF. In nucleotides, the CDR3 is TGTGCCAGCAGCCGGATCACAGATACGCAGTATTTT.

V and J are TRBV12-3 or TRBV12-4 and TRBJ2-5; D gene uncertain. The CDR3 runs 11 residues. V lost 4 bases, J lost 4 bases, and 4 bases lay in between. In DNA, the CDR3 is TGTGCCAGCAGTTACCTAGAGACCCAGTACTTC. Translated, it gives CASSYLETQYF.

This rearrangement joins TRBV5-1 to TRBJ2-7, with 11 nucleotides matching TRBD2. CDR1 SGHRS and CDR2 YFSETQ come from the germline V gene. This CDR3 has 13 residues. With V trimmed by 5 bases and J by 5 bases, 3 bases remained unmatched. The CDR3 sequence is CASRLAGVHEQYF. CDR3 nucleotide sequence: TGCGCCAGCAGACTAGCGGGGGTTCACGAGCAGTACTTC.

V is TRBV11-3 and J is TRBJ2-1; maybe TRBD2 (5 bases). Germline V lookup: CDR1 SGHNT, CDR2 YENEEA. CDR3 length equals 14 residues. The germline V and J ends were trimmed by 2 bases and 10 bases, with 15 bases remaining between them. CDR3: CASSLFPGKGEQFF. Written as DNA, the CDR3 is TGTGCCAGCAGCTTATTTCCGGGAAAGGGCGAGCAGTTCTTC.

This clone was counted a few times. Here the CDR3 DNA reads TGTGCCAGCAGTTCATCGGGGACCCAGTACTTC. Its translation: CASSSSGTQYF. The V gene is TRBV6-5, the J gene TRBJ2-5; D remains ambiguous. This CDR3 is 11 amino acids long. CDR1 and CDR2 from the germline V gene are MNHEY and SVGAGI. The V end was cut by 4 bases, the J end by 7 bases, with 7 bases between.

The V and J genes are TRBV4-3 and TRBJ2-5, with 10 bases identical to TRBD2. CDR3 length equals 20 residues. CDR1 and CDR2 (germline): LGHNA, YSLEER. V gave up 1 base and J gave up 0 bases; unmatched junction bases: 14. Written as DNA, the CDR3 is TGCGCCAGCAGCCAAGTGGCGGCTCTAGCGGGGGAGCTACACCAAGAGACCCAGTACTTC. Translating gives CASSQVAALAGELHQETQYF.

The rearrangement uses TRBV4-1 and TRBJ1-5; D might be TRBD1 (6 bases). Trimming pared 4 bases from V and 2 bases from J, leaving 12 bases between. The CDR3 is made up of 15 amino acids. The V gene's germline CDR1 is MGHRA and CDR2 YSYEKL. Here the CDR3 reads CASSRSGAGNQPQHF. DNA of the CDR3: TGCGCCAGCAGCCGCTCAGGGGCGGGCAATCAGCCCCAGCATTTT.

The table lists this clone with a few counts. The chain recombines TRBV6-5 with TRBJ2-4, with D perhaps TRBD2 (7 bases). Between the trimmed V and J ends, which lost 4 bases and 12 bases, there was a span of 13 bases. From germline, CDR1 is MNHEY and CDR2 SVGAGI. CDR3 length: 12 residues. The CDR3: CASSLGGAGQYF. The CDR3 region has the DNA TGTGCCAGCAGTTTAGGGGGGGCAGGTCAGTACTTC.